The entry that follows covers one T cell receptor beta chain sequence. The record originates from a study of shared T cell receptors in the human thymus. Trimming cost V 4 bases and J 4 bases, with 14 bases left between them. The CDR3 has 14 residues. CDR1 LNHDA and CDR2 SQIVND come from the germline V gene (reference sequence). TCRdb's table, derived via immunoSEQ multiplex PCR, lists solely in-frame clones and lacks some. The sample records hundreds of thousands of clones, approximately 83% being singletons. The same data also contributed to another study, on human thymus T cells. As that study records: Thymus specimens were resections from corrective heart surgery. Unrelated individuals reportedly shared highly overlapping thymic TCR repertoires.

The chain uses TRBV19 and TRBJ2-7, with TRBD1 as a possible D gene (5 bases). The sequenced sample was thymocytes. The TCR originated in a girl in the first two years of life with a congenital heart defect. The CDR3 bases are TGTGCCAGTAGTACCTCCAGGGATGGGTACGAGCAGTACTTC. Amino acid sequence: CASSTSRDGYEQYF.